These 24 T cell receptor beta chains were all obtained from the same sample, sequenced in a study of blood T cell repertoires in COVID-19 (dated by TCRdb to 2020 to 2022). Receptor libraries were prepared by the immunoSEQ multiplex PCR assay. As stored in TCRdb, this immuneACCESS dataset retains in-frame rearrangements with V and J assigned. A fraction of the clones does not appear; measured against another copy, unresolved V genes explain less than half of the discrepancy, and the remainder lacks a known reason. The sample contains over 250,000 clones, roughly 88% of them found a single time. In total, the top ten clones hold roughly a tenth of the sample. Sequencing input: peripheral blood. The receptors here all came from a woman in her sixties or seventies with COVID-19, enrolled during active disease.

CDR3 bases: TGTGCCAGCAGCTCATCCGGGGAAGGGAGGGGCTACACCTTC. This codes for CASSSSGEGRGYTF. This chain joins TRBV7-9 and TRBJ1-2; D unresolved. The CDR3 is 14 amino acids. Germline V CDR1 and CDR2: SEHNR, FQNEAQ (reference sequence). V gave up 4 bases and J gave up 8 bases, with 17 bases separating them.

V gene TRBV28 combines with J gene TRBJ1-3; D remains unclear. Germline assignment: CDR1 MDHEN and CDR2 SYDVKM. The CDR3 has 15 residues. V was cut by 5 bases and J by 3 bases, with 14 bases left in between. The CDR3 sequence is CASSSRIELGNTIYF. In nucleotides, the CDR3 is TGTGCCAGCAGTAGCAGGATAGAGCTTGGAAACACCATATATTTT.

The gene calls are TRBV30 and TRBJ2-7; TRBD1 matches at 7 bases. V lost 3 bases, J lost 5 bases, and 7 bases stayed unmatched. The CDR3 is 13 residues long. Germline loops: CDR1 GTSNPN, CDR2 SVGIG (reference sequence). In DNA, the CDR3 is TGTGCCTGGAGATTACAGGGGATCCACGAGCAGTACTTC. It yields the protein CAWRLQGIHEQYF.

Turning to this clone: One junction end disagrees with the germline gene, perhaps due to a read error. CDR3 in DNA: TGTGCCAGCAGCCAAGAAGGGGGACGGGGTCACTTC. It codes for CASSQEGGRGHF. J is TRBJ1-2 and V is TRBV3-1 (or the pseudogene TRBV3-2); possible D gene TRBD1, 6 bases. Per the germline V gene, CDR1 is LGHDT and CDR2 is YNNKEL (reference sequence). The CDR3 has 12 residues.

CDR3 amino acids: CASSFGGLAGANEQFF. CDR3 DNA sequence: TGTGCCAGCAGCTTCGGCGGACTAGCGGGGGCCAATGAGCAGTTCTTC. The chain couples TRBV5-5 to TRBJ2-1; 13 bases are shared with TRBD2. This CDR3 has 16 amino acids. Germline CDR1 reads SGHKS; CDR2 reads YYEKEE (reference sequence). Trimming removed 2 bases from V and 6 bases from J; junction bases left unmatched: 5.

This chain uses TRBV11-2 with TRBJ2-3, with 8 nucleotides matching TRBD2. V lost 1 base, J lost 3 bases, and 6 bases stayed unmatched. CDR3 length equals 16 residues. Germline loops: CDR1 SGHAT, CDR2 FQNNGV. CDR3: CASSLGFTSGTDTQYF. DNA for the CDR3: TGTGCCAGCAGCTTAGGATTTACTAGCGGAACAGATACGCAGTATTTT.

This clone was observed once. CDR3 DNA: TGTGCCAGCAGCGTCTCCGACCGGGGCACTGAAGCTTTCTTT. Its translation is CASSVSDRGTEAFF. The chain couples TRBV9 to TRBJ1-1; D gene ambiguous. Germline values: CDR1 SGDLS, CDR2 YYNGEE. Trimming took off 2 bases at V and 4 bases at J, with 12 bases between the two ends. This CDR3 is 14 amino acids long.

The J gene is TRBJ1-5, the V gene TRBV28; the D gene is possibly TRBD1 (5 bases). The V gene's germline CDR1 is MDHEN and CDR2 SYDVKM. The CDR3 loop spans 12 amino acids. The V and J ends lost 6 bases and 5 bases respectively, with 8 bases between them. CDR3 sequence reads: CASRRGYQPQHF. CDR3 DNA sequence: TGTGCCAGCAGACGGGGGTATCAGCCCCAGCATTTT.

V and J are TRBV19 and TRBJ2-6; D remains unclear. The CDR3 has 14 residues. The V end lost 6 bases, the J end lost 0 bases, and 6 bases lay between the germline ends. Germline V gene lookup returns CDR1 LNHDA and CDR2 SQIVND (reference sequence). The CDR3 DNA sequence: TGTGCCAGTAGCCCAGACTCTGGGGCCAACGTCCTGACTTTC. This sequence encodes CASSPDSGANVLTF.

This chain uses TRBV19 with TRBJ1-5, with D perhaps matching TRBD1 (5 bases). Germline V gives CDR1 LNHDA, CDR2 SQIVND (reference sequence). V gave up 5 bases and J gave up 6 bases, with 11 bases separating them. The CDR3 spans 13 residues. CDR3 loop: CASSSLGGQPQHF. DNA for the CDR3: TGTGCCAGTAGTTCCCTGGGGGGTCAGCCCCAGCATTTT.

The V gene is TRBV7-9, the J gene TRBJ1-1, with TRBD1 matching 7 bases. V was pared by 5 bases and J by 4 bases, with 7 bases of the junction left unmatched. The V gene's germline CDR1 is SEHNR and CDR2 FQNEAQ (reference sequence). The CDR3 is made up of 14 amino acids. The CDR3 nucleotides are TGTGCCAGCAGCAGGGGACAGATGGGCACTGAAGCTTTCTTT. This translates into CASSRGQMGTEAFF. The full variable domain, completed using reference TRBV7-9 and TRBJ1-1, is DTGVSQNPRHKITKRGQNVTFRCDPISEHNRLYWYRQTLGQGPEFLTYFQNEAQLEKSRLLSDRFSAERPKGSFSTLEIQRTEQGDSAMYLCASSRGQMGTEAFFGQGTRLTVV.

This chain joins TRBV19 and TRBJ2-7; tentative D call: TRBD1 (5 bases). Trimming left V 8 bases short and J 13 bases short, with 18 bases between. Germline V gives CDR1 LNHDA, CDR2 SQIVND (reference sequence). The CDR3 sequence is 11 residues long. The CDR3 loop is CASEERRAKYF. The DNA for the CDR3 is TGTGCCAGTGAGGAGCGCAGGGCGAAATACTTC.

This clone was seen only once. The chain recombines TRBV24-1 with TRBJ1-2; 7 bases are shared with TRBD1. V dropped 1 base and J dropped 4; count of bases not matched to a gene: 8. Germline lookup yields CDR1 KGHDR and CDR2 SFDVKD. There are 16 residues in the CDR3. The CDR3 loop is CATSDFRQGRAYGYTF. For the CDR3, the DNA is TGTGCCACCAGTGATTTTCGACAGGGCCGTGCCTATGGCTACACCTTC.

The rearrangement links TRBV2 to TRBJ2-5, with a tentative D call TRBD1 (5 bases). V shed 1 base and J shed 5 bases, with 11 bases lying between them. CDR3 length equals 14 residues. Germline-derived CDR1 and CDR2 are SNHLY and FYNNEI. CDR3 DNA: TGTGCCAGCAGTGAAGGACAGTTTTTGGAGACCCAGTACTTC. This translates into CASSEGQFLETQYF.

This clone was seen just once. The gene calls are TRBV14 and TRBJ2-1; 10 bases map to TRBD2. Germline V gene lookup returns CDR1 SGHDN and CDR2 FVKESK. CDR3 length: 18 amino acids. V gave up 3 bases and J gave up 3 bases; unmatched junction bases: 11. In nucleotides, the CDR3 is TGTGCCAGCAGCCACACCCGGACTAGCGGAAGCCTCTACAATGAGCAGTTCTTC. Protein sequence: CASSHTRTSGSLYNEQFF.

The chain joins TRBV7-3 to TRBJ2-1, with 11 bases aligning to TRBD1. CDR3 length: 15 residues. Unmatched junction bases numbered 2, after V lost 4 bases and J lost 3 bases. Per germline, CDR1 SGHTA and CDR2 FQGTGA. In DNA form, the CDR3 reads TGTGCCAGCAGCTCCGGGACAGGGGGCTACAATGAGCAGTTCTTC. Protein: CASSSGTGGYNEQFF.

J is TRBJ2-7 and V is TRBV3-1 (or the pseudogene TRBV3-2); perhaps TRBD1 as D (6 bases). The CDR3 has 15 residues. The germline V and J ends were trimmed by 0 bases and 6 bases, with 15 bases remaining between them. Germline assignment: CDR1 LGHDT and CDR2 YNNKEL (reference sequence). CDR3 bases: TGTGCCAGCAGCCAAGATCTTAACAGGGTGGGCGAGCAGTACTTC. The encoded protein is CASSQDLNRVGEQYF.

This chain links TRBV5-1 with TRBJ1-3, with 8 bases that match TRBD1. V shed 4 bases and J 9 bases; nucleotides not matched to a gene: 12. The CDR3 length is 15 residues. The germline V gene encodes CDR1 SGHRS and CDR2 YFSETQ. The CDR3 DNA sequence: TGCGCCAGCAGCCCCGCGGGACAGGCCGGACTCACCATATATTTT. Its protein is CASSPAGQAGLTIYF.

This clone occurred once. The genes are TRBV7-2 and TRBJ2-1; weak D call: TRBD2 (5 bases). The CDR3 is made up of 15 amino acids. Germline assignment: CDR1 SGHTA and CDR2 FQGNSA. Deletions cut 5 bases from V and 4 bases from J, with 15 bases between. The CDR3 protein is CASSVDFAQYNEQFF. The CDR3, as DNA: TGTGCCAGCAGCGTGGACTTTGCTCAGTACAATGAGCAGTTCTTC.

V is TRBV29-1 and J is TRBJ2-1; 8 positions match TRBD1. The CDR3 spans 18 residues. Germline CDR1 SQVTM, CDR2 ANQGSEA. Trimming took 7 bases from V and 4 from J; bases not matched to a gene: 21. As DNA, the CDR3 is TGCAGCGCAAGGCCCGGGACAGGAAGGGGGGACCGTTACAATGAGCAGTTCTTC. Translation: CSARPGTGRGDRYNEQFF.

The chain combines TRBV15 with TRBJ2-5; D gene ambiguous. The CDR3 length is 14 residues. Trimming cost V 1 base and J 5 bases, with 11 bases left between them. Per the germline V gene, CDR1 is LNHNV and CDR2 is YYDKDF (reference sequence). The CDR3 spells CATSRVTKEETQYF. CDR3 DNA sequence: TGTGCCACCAGCAGAGTGACGAAGGAGGAGACCCAGTACTTC.

Only one count was recorded for this clone. This chain connects TRBV10-3 to TRBJ1-3, with D tentatively TRBD1 (5 bases). Germline V gene sequence: CDR1 ENHRY, CDR2 SYGVKD. V lost 6 bases, J lost 0 bases, and 12 bases lay in between. The CDR3 length is 15 residues. The CDR3 spells CAIRPTGGSGNTIYF. The CDR3 bases are TGTGCCATCAGACCCACAGGCGGCTCTGGAAACACCATATATTTT.

This rearrangement joins TRBV5-1 to TRBJ1-1; a possible D gene is TRBD1 (6 bases). The CDR3 has 12 amino acids. The V end was cut by 4 bases, the J end by 5 bases, with 9 bases between. Germline CDR1 and CDR2: SGHRS and YFSETQ. CDR3 amino acids: CASSPQGTEAFF. CDR3 nucleotide sequence: TGCGCCAGCAGCCCACAGGGAACTGAAGCTTTCTTT.

The table lists this clone with a count of one. The J gene is TRBJ2-3, the V gene TRBV7-2, with TRBD2 matching 7 bases. CDR1 and CDR2 (germline): SGHTA, FQGNSA. Trimming cost V 5 bases and J 4 bases; bases outside gene matches: 9. This CDR3 has 15 residues. The CDR3 loop reads CASSQPKGRADTQYF. The CDR3 bases are TGTGCCAGCAGCCAACCTAAGGGGAGGGCAGATACGCAGTATTTT.